This passage covers 18 T cell receptor beta chains from one sample sequenced in a study of post-analysis software for immune sequencing data. Study-wide results and caveats: TRBV segments more frequent in patients than in controls numbered five and included TRBV5-6, TRBV5-1 and TRBV20-1.

The library was made from cDNA and included unique molecular identifiers. TCRdb used MiXCR to reprocess the PCR reads, holding one entry per CDR3 protein. The sample holds fewer than 700,000 distinct CDR3 sequences, around 40% seen once. For these receptors, no antigen is known. The specimen sequenced was blood. These receptors were taken from a girl aged 10-17 years with multiple sclerosis.

The genes are TRBV7-9 and TRBJ2-3, with 7 positions matching TRBD2. The germline V gene encodes CDR1 SEHNR and CDR2 FQNEAQ (reference sequence). The CDR3 totals 13 residues. V shed 4 bases, J shed 8 bases, and the junction held 6 bases outside the gene matches. The CDR3 DNA reads as TGTGCCAGCAGCTCCGCGGGGAGGGGTACGCAGTATTTT. Encoded protein: CASSSAGRGTQYF.

The chain employs TRBV7-9 and TRBJ2-7, with D tentatively TRBD1 (7 bases). Per the germline V gene, CDR1 is SEHNR and CDR2 is FQNEAQ (reference sequence). The CDR3 loop spans 14 amino acids. V lost 3 bases to trimming and J lost 1 base, with 10 bases between them. The CDR3 sequence: CASSLEGQSYEQYF. The CDR3 DNA reads TGTGCCAGCAGCTTGGAGGGACAGTCCTACGAGCAGTACTTC. The complete variable domain, with remaining parts taken from reference TRBV7-9 and TRBJ2-7, reads DTGVSQNPRHKITKRGQNVTFRCDPISEHNRLYWYRQTLGQGPEFLTYFQNEAQLEKSRLLSDRFSAERPKGSFSTLEIQRTEQGDSAMYLCASSLEGQSYEQYFGPGTRLTVT.

There are a few counts of this clonotype. The chain links TRBV12-3 or TRBV12-4 to TRBJ1-4; TRBD1 might be the D (6 bases). This CDR3 spans 14 amino acids. V gave up 6 bases and J gave up 8 bases, with 16 bases separating them. The CDR3 DNA is TGTGCCAGCAGCCTTGGGGGGGCATGGGAAAAACTGTTTTTT. Translation gives CASSLGGAWEKLFF.

The chain couples TRBV7-2 to TRBJ2-5, with D perhaps matching TRBD2 (6 bases). CDR3 size: 14 residues. Germline V lookup: CDR1 SGHTA, CDR2 FQGNSA. The germline V and J ends were trimmed by 5 bases and 7 bases, with 17 bases remaining between them. The CDR3 DNA follows: TGTGCCAGCAGCCTTCACGGGGGAGGTGGGACCCAGTACTTC. This sequence encodes CASSLHGGGGTQYF.

The chain combines TRBV12-3 or TRBV12-4 with TRBJ2-2; D is unresolved. This CDR3 comprises 16 residues. The V gene lost 7 bases and the J gene lost 5 bases, with 20 bases spanning the gap. The CDR3 spells CASTELRLGKTGELFF. CDR3 nucleotides: TGTGCCAGCACTGAGTTGAGATTGGGGAAAACCGGGGAGCTGTTTTTT.

This clonotype turned up a few times. The chain recombines TRBV12-3 or TRBV12-4 with TRBJ1-2, with a tentative D call TRBD1 (6 bases). With 5 bases removed from V and 2 bases from J, the gap between germline ends came to 12 bases. CDR3 length: 14 amino acids. The DNA for the CDR3 is TGTGCCAGCAGTGTCTCTACAGGGAACTATGGCTACACCTTC. It codes for CASSVSTGNYGYTF.

This clonotype turned up a few times. The chain recombines TRBV20-1 with TRBJ2-1, with 14 bases that match TRBD2. Trimming took 0 bases from V and 0 from J; bases not matched to a gene: 13. This CDR3 has 21 amino acids. CDR1 is DFQATT, CDR2 SNEGSKA, per germline (reference sequence). This chain's CDR3 is CSARDFGLAGGTGSSYNEQFF. In nucleotides, the CDR3 is TGCAGTGCTAGAGACTTCGGACTAGCGGGAGGTACGGGGAGCTCCTACAATGAGCAGTTCTTC.

This clonotype was counted only a few times. The V and J genes are TRBV20-1 and TRBJ2-7; 12 nucleotides agree with TRBD2. The DNA end is more similar to TRBJ2-5, so the J call may be wrong. Germline V gene data show CDR1 as DFQATT and CDR2 as SNEGSKA (reference sequence). The CDR3 has 17 residues. The CDR3 DNA follows: TGCAGTGCTAGTCCCGATCTAGCGGGGGGGCCCTGGGAGACCCAGTACTTC. Its translation is CSASPDLAGGPWETQYF.

The chain employs TRBV12-3 or TRBV12-4 and TRBJ2-5; TRBD1 matches 7 bases. Trimming took 5 bases from V and 2 from J; bases not matched to a gene: 5. The CDR3 contains 14 residues. CDR3 loop: CASSDRDSQETQYF. The CDR3 nucleotides read TGTGCCAGCAGTGACCGGGACAGTCAAGAGACCCAGTACTTC.

The chain has TRBV6-1 and TRBJ2-7; D is possibly TRBD1 (6 bases). Trimming removed 3 bases from V and 2 bases from J, with 23 bases in between. Germline CDR1 and CDR2: MNHNS and SASEGT. This CDR3 has 18 amino acids. The CDR3 DNA reads TGTGCCAGCAGTGAGTTCCCACCCAGGGTAACAGGGACCTACGAGCAGTACTTC. Translated, it gives CASSEFPPRVTGTYEQYF.

The chain recombines TRBV27 with TRBJ1-2, with D perhaps TRBD1 (5 bases). Germline CDR1 and CDR2: MNHEY and SMNVEV (reference sequence). The CDR3 totals 15 residues. Trimming left V 4 bases short and J 6 bases short, with 18 bases between. The CDR3 DNA follows: TGTGCCAGCAGTTCAGGGTTCTCTTCGGGGGATGGCTACACCTTC. Translation: CASSSGFSSGDGYTF.

V gene TRBV7-9 combines with J gene TRBJ2-7; the D is unclear. The CDR3 extends over 16 amino acids. V was trimmed by 0 bases and J by 2 bases, leaving 14 bases between them. Looked up from germline, CDR1 is SEHNR and CDR2 is FQNEAQ (reference sequence). The CDR3 DNA reads TGTGCCAGCAGCTTAGCAGGGTCCCTCCGAACCTACGAGCAGTACTTC. Protein sequence: CASSLAGSLRTYEQYF.

V and J are TRBV10-3 and TRBJ2-1, with a possible D match to TRBD2 (5 bases). V lost 7 bases, J lost 3 bases, and 16 bases lay in between. Germline CDR1 reads ENHRY; CDR2 reads SYGVKD. CDR3 size: 15 residues. CDR3 region: CAITPNSESYNEQFF. For the CDR3, the DNA is TGTGCCATCACTCCGAATAGCGAGAGCTACAATGAGCAGTTCTTC.

Only a few counts were recorded for this clonotype. The chain employs TRBV15 and TRBJ2-6; D unclear. V lost 5 bases and J 4 bases, leaving 12 bases between the germline ends. CDR3 length: 15 amino acids. CDR1 LNHNV and CDR2 YYDKDF come from the germline V gene (reference sequence). The CDR3 nucleotides read TGTGCCACCAGCCCCTTAGTCGCAGGGGCCAACGTCCTGACTTTC. Encoded protein: CATSPLVAGANVLTF.

In its sample, this clonotype was seen a few times. J is TRBJ2-5 and V is TRBV5-1; 7 nucleotides align to TRBD1. V lost 3 bases and J lost 4; bases outside the gene matches: 6. Per the germline V gene, CDR1 is SGHRS and CDR2 is YFSETQ. This CDR3 spans 14 amino acids. The CDR3 is CASSSGQSVETQYF. The DNA for the CDR3 is TGCGCCAGCAGCTCGGGACAGTCAGTAGAGACCCAGTACTTC.

The V gene is TRBV12-3 or TRBV12-4, the J gene TRBJ1-1, with 8 bases fitting TRBD1. J lost 4 bases, V lost 2 bases, and 9 bases had no gene match. This CDR3 region has 16 residues. CDR3 nucleotide sequence: TGTGCCAGCAGTTTATACGGCGGACAGGGAGGCACTGAAGCTTTCTTT. Translating it yields CASSLYGGQGGTEAFF.

This clonotype occurred once. V is TRBV30 and J is TRBJ2-1; 8 bases are a match to TRBD2. Trimming removed 4 bases from V and 7 bases from J; junction bases left unmatched: 12. This CDR3 has 15 residues. Germline V gene sequence: CDR1 GTSNPN, CDR2 SVGIG (reference sequence). The CDR3 DNA is TGTGCCTGGAAGGGCGGGAGGCCCCCGGGGAATGAGCAGTTCTTC. As protein: CAWKGGRPPGNEQFF.

This clonotype appeared a few times. The rearrangement uses TRBV24-1 and TRBJ2-1; the D gene is possibly TRBD1 (6 bases). The germline CDR1 and CDR2 sequences are KGHDR and SFDVKD. Between the trimmed V and J ends, which lost 5 bases and 6 bases, there was a span of 25 bases. The CDR3 spans 18 residues. This chain's CDR3 is CATSAPPGHGQPSNEQFF. In DNA form, the CDR3 reads TGTGCCACCAGTGCCCCCCCGGGACACGGTCAGCCCTCCAATGAGCAGTTCTTC.